Included here is one TCR beta chain sequence, with context. Its antigen specificity is not known. No qualities accompany the bases; no much larger clone lies one base away. Via the germline V gene, CDR1 is SNHLY and CDR2 FYNNEI. CDR3 length: 12 amino acids, cysteine to phenylalanine. Of the read, only the CDR3 DNA is kept; its 36 bases are in frame from base 1. At the junction V is shortened by 8 bases and J by 2 bases, with 8 bases in between. The entry originates in a study of blood T cell repertoires in COVID-19 (TCRdb year 2020). Broadly, across the study: Samples covering the acute and convalescent phases of COVID-19 were provided by collaborators in the United States, Italy and Spain. Samples were obtained from the ongoing ImmuneRACE study (first 160 participants) and from about 1,300 subjects provided by 6 global collaborators. HLA class I and class II types, where available, came from metadata supplied by the sample provider rather than from assay-based typing. A freely available public database, intended as a resource for researchers studying the immune response to SARS-CoV-2, is where the repertoires were released. The prospective study material was composed of cDNA or gDNA derived from T cells, B-cell-depleted T cells, or PBMCs. Sample metadata almost always included a de-identified subject ID, COVID-19 status, age in years and sex. Deeply sampled blood TCRbeta repertoires from subjects exposed to, actively infected with, or recovered from COVID-19 were included in the dataset.

TCRbeta CDR3 regions were amplified from genomic DNA by means of the immunoSEQ Assay, a bias-controlled multiplex PCR. In the paper's pipeline: The number of nucleated cells in each sample was estimated from the amplification of reference gene primers within the assay. Sequence reads were collapsed and filtered to measure the absolute abundance of every unique TCRbeta CDR3 rearrangement. For each sample, productive Simpson clonality was calculated as the square root of Simpson's diversity index over productive rearrangements. TCRdb took this table from immuneACCESS and kept in-frame rearrangements with V and J called. Such tables lack part of the clones; where checked against another copy, unresolved V genes explain under half of the gap, and the rest is unexplained. D and trimming come from the DNA, and the V and J calls and clone size come from that table. This sample comprises roughly 410,000 clones, 70% to 90% of them detected only once. The top ten clonotypes cover about 2.3% of the sample.

At one collaborating source in Seattle, patients were enrolled during active infection and were followed longitudinally through the course of disease. Each collaborating institution followed its own protocols to collect whole blood in K2EDTA tubes. Collaborator samples were shipped for TCRbeta analysis as frozen whole blood, isolated PBMCs, or DNA extracted from either sample type. Broad study findings and their caveats: The quantity of clinical and demographic metadata differed by source and by participant and was supplied without curation.

The chain is assembled from TRBV2 and TRBJ2-3; the D gene is possibly TRBD2, with 6 bases matching. The source of this sequence is a woman aged 60-75 years with COVID-19, enrolled during active disease. The sequenced material came from peripheral blood. Here the CDR3 is given as CASGDFTDTQYF. The DNA reads as follows: TGTGCCAGCGGGGACTTCACAGATACGCAGTATTTT.